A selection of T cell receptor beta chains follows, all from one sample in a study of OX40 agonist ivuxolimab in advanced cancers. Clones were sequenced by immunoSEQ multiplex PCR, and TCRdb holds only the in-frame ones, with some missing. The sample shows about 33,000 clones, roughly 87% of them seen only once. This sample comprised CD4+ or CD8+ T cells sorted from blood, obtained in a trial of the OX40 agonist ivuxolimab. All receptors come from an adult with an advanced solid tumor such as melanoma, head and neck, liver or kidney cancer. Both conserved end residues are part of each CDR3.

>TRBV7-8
CASSLGTAYQPQHF
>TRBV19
CASSINGPEDNEQFF
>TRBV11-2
CASSLGYGTEAFF
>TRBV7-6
CASSGGALEEQYF
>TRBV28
CASSLGPSGEKLFF
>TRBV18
CASSPPGPTEAFF
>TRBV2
CASSASGYGYTF
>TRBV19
CASSVEGGLANVLTF
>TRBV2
CASMFWNTEAFF
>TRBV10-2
CASTPSLDPYEQYF
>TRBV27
CATQGYYGYTF
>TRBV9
CASSAGGVGNGYTF
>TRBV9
CASSVGEGTYEQYF
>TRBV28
CASSSPLRKAQGRAKNIQYF
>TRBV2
CASSEEGGSEKLFF
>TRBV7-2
CASSLEGTGYEQYF
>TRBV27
CASSLEPGLMYEQYF
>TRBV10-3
CAISASGTGGDGYTF
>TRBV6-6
CASSPWGPSEAFF
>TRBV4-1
CASSQLSGPGTYEQYF
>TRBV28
CASSRVGTEAFF
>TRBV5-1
CASSSDSGGLDEQYF
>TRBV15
CATSRAGFSSEQYF
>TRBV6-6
CASSYGDIAFF
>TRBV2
CASDLAPIDNEQFF
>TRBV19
CATKVGGSDTQYF
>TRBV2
CASSKTGASVTDTQYF
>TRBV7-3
CASSLLDRNNEQFF
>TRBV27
CASGPKDEQYF
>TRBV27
CASSPEPSGNTIYF
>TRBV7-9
CASNPSGHIANTGELFF
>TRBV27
CASSPHDSSGNTIYF
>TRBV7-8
CASSLVLQETQYF
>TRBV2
CASSEVPEGTNEKLFF
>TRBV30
CALRGPSSYEQYF
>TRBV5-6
CASSLSQGESTDTQYF
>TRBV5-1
CASSLAQSSYEQYF
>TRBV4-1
CASSQALDLYEQYF
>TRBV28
CASSTIVPGQGQASGSYEQYF
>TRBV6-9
CASSYGAYSYEQYF
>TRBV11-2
CASSLGGDNEQFF
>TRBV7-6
CASSLDRTSGYEQYF
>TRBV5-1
CASSLTQEQYF
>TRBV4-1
CASSPTGNTEAFF
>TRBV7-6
CASSLWANSNQPQHF
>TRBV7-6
CASSSGGEAFF
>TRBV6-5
CASSYGLERYEQYF
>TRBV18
CASSPLRDYLGETQYF
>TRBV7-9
CASSLGLASYNEQFF